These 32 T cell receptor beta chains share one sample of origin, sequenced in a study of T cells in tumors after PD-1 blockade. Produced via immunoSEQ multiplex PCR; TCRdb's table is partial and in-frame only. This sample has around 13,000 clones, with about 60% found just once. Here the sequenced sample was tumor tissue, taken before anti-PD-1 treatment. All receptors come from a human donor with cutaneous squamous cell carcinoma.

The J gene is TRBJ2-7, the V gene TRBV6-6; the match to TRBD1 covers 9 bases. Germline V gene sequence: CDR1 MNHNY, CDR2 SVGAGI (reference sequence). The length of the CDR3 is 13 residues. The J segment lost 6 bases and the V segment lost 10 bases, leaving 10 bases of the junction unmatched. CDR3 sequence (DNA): TGTGCCACCGAGCGACAGGGGGTCTCCGAGCAGTACTTC. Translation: CATERQGVSEQYF.

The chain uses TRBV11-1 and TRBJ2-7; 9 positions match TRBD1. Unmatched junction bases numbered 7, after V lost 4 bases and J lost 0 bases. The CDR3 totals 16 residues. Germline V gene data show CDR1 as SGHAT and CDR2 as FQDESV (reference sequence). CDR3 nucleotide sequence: TGTGCCAGCAGCTCAGCCGGGACAGGGAACTCCTACGAGCAGTACTTC. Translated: CASSSAGTGNSYEQYF.

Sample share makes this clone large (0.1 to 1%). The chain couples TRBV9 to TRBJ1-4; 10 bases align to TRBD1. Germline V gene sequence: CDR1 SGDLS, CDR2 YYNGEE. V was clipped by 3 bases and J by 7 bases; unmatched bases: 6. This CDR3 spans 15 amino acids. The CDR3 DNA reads TGTGCCAGCAGCGGTAGACAGGGGGCAACTGAAAAACTGTTTTTT. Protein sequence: CASSGRQGATEKLFF.

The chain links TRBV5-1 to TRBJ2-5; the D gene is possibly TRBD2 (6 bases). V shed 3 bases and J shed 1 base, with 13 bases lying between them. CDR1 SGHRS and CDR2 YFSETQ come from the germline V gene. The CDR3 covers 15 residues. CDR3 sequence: CASSWRGLFQETQYF. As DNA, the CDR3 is TGCGCCAGCAGCTGGCGGGGTCTTTTCCAAGAGACCCAGTACTTC.

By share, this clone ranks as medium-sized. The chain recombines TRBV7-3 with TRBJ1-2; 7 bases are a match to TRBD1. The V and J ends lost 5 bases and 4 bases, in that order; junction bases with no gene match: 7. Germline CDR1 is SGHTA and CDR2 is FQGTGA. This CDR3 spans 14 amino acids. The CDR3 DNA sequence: TGTGCCAGCAGCCCGGCGGACAGGAGCTATGGCTACACCTTC. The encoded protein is CASSPADRSYGYTF.

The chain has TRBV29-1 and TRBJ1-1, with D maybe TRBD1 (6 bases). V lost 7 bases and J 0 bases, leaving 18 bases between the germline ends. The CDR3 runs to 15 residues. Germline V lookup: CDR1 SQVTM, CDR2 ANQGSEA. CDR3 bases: TGCAGCGCCCAAGCGGGACAAGTCATGAACACTGAAGCTTTCTTT. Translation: CSAQAGQVMNTEAFF.

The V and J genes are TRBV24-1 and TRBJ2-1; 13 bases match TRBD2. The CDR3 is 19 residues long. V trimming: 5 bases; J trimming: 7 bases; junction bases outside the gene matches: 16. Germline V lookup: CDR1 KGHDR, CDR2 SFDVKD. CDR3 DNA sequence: TGTGCCACCAGTGGTTTATCCGGGACTAGCGGGAATACTGGTAATGAGCAGTTCTTC. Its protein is CATSGLSGTSGNTGNEQFF.

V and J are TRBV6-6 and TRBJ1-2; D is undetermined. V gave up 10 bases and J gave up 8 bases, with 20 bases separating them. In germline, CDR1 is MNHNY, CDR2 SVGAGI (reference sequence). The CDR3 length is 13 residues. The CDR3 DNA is TGTGCCACACAAACCGTGGAGTTTCAGGGCTACACCTTC. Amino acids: CATQTVEFQGYTF.

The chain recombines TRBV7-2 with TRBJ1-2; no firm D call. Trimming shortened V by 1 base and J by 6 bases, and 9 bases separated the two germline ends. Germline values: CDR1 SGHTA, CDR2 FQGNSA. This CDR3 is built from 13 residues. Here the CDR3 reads CASSLEIRDGYTF. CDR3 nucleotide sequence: TGTGCCAGCAGCTTAGAGATCAGAGATGGCTACACCTTC.

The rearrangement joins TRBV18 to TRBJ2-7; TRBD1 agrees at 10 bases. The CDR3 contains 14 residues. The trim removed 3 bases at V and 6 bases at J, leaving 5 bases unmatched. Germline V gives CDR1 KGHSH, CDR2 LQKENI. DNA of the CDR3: TGTGCCAGCTCACCCGGGACAGGGGAACGCGAGCAGTACTTC. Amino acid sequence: CASSPGTGEREQYF.

The CDR3 DNA follows: TGTGCCAGCAGCTTGGCGCAGGGCAGCTCTGGGGCCAACGTCCTGACTTTC. It specifies CASSLAQGSSGANVLTF. The chain carries TRBV5-4 and TRBJ2-6, with a tentative D call TRBD1 (5 bases). Germline CDR1 reads SGHNT; CDR2 reads YYREEE (reference sequence). The V and J ends lost 0 bases and 0 bases respectively, with 10 bases between them. This CDR3 has 17 amino acids.

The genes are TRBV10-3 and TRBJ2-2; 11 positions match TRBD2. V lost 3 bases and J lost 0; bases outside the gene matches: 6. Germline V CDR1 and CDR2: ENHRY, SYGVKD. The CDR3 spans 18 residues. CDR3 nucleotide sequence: TGTGCCATCAGTGAACCGGGACTAGCGGTCGCGAACACCGGGGAGCTGTTTTTT. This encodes CAISEPGLAVANTGELFF.

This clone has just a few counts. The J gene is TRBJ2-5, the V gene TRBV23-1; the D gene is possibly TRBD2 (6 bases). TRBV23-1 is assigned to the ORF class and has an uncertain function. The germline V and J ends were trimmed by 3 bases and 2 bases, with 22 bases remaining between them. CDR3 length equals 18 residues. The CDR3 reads CASSHPRTGQGGQETQYF. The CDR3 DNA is TGCGCCAGCAGTCATCCCCGAACCGGCCAAGGAGGGCAAGAGACCCAGTACTTC.

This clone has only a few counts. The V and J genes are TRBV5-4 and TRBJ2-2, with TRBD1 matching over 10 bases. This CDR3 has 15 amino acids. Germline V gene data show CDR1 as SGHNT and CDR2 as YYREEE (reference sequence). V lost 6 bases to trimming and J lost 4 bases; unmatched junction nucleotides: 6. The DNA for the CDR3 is TGTGCCAGCATGTTGGGACAGGGGTTCACCGGGGAGCTGTTTTTT. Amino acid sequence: CASMLGQGFTGELFF.

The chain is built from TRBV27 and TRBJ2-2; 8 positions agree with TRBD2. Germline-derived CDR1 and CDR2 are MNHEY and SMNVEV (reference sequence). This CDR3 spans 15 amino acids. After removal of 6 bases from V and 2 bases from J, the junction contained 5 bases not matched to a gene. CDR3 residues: CASRLLAVNTGELFF. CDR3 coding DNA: TGTGCCAGCAGACTACTAGCGGTCAACACCGGGGAGCTGTTTTTT.

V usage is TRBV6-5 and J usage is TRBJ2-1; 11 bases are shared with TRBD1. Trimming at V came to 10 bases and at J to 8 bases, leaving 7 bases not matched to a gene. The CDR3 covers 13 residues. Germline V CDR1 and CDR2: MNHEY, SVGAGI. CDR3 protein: CANSRDRGDEQFF. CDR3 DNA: TGTGCCAACTCCCGGGACAGGGGGGATGAGCAGTTCTTC.

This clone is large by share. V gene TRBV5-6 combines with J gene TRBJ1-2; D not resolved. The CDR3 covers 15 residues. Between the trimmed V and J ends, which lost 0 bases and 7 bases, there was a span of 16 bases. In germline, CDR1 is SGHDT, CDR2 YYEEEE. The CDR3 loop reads CASSLAAVSRGGYTF. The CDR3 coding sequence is TGTGCCAGCAGCTTGGCTGCAGTTTCAAGAGGTGGCTACACCTTC.

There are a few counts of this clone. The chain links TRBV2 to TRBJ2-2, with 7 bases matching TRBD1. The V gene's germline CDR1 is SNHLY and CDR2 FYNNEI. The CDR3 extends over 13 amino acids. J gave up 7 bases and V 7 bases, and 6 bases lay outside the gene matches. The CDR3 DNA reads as TGTGCCAGCAATACAGGGGCAATCGGGGAGCTGTTTTTT. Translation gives CASNTGAIGELFF.

The CDR3 sequence: CASSYSGQGSQETQYF. CDR3 nucleotide sequence: TGTGCCAGCAGTTACTCGGGGCAGGGCTCCCAAGAGACCCAGTACTTC. The rearrangement joins TRBV6-5 to TRBJ2-5; a possible D gene is TRBD1 (5 bases). The CDR3 runs 16 residues. The V gene lost 0 bases and the J gene lost 1 base, with 12 bases spanning the gap. Per the germline V gene, CDR1 is MNHEY and CDR2 is SVGAGI.

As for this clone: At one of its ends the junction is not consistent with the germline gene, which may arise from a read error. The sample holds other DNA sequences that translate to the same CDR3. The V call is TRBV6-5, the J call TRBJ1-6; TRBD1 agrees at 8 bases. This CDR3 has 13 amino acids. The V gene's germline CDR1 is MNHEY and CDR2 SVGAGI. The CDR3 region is CASAGQGNSPLHF. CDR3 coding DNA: TGCGCCAGCGCTGGACAGGGAAATTCACCCCTCCACTTT.

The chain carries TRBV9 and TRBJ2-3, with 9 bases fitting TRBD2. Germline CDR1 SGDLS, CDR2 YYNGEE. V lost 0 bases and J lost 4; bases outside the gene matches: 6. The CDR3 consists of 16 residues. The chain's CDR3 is CASSVVAGGPPDTQYF. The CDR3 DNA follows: TGTGCCAGCAGCGTAGTGGCGGGAGGGCCGCCAGATACGCAGTATTTT.

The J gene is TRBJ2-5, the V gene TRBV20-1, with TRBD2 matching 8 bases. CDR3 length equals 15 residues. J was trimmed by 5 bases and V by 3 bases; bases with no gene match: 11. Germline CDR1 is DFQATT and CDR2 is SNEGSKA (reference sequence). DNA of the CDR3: TGCAGTGCTAGTCGCTCTAGCGGGCTTAGTGAGACCCAGTACTTC. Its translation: CSASRSSGLSETQYF.

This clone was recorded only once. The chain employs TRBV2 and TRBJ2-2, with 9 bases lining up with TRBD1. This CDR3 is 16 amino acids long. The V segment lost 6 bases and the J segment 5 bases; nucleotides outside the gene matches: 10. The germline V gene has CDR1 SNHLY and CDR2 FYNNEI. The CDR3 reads CASRPLGTGYTGELFF. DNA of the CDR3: TGTGCCAGCAGACCTCTTGGGACAGGGTATACCGGGGAGCTGTTTTTT.

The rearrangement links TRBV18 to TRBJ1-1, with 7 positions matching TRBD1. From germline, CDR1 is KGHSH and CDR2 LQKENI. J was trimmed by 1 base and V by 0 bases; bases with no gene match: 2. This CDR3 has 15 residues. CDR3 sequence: CASSPPTGSNTEAFF. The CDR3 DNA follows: TGTGCCAGCTCACCACCGACAGGGTCGAACACTGAAGCTTTCTTT.

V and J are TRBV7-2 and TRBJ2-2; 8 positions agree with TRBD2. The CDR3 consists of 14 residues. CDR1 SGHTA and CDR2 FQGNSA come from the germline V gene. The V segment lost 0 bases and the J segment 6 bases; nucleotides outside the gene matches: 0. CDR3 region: CASSLAGGAGELFF. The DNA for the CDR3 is TGTGCCAGCAGCTTAGCCGGGGGGGCCGGGGAGCTGTTTTTT.

As DNA, the CDR3 is TGCGCCAGCAGCTTGTCAGGGGAAAGAAACTACAACGAGCAGTACTTC. Its translation: CASSLSGERNYNEQYF. The V gene is TRBV5-1, the J gene TRBJ2-7, with D possibly being TRBD1 (6 bases). Trimming took off 1 base at V and 5 bases at J, with 19 bases between the two ends. Germline V gene data show CDR1 as SGHRS and CDR2 as YFSETQ. The CDR3 consists of 16 residues. Drawing the rest from reference TRBV5-1 and TRBJ2-7, the complete variable domain is KAGVTQTPRYLIKTRGQQVTLSCSPISGHRSVSWYQQTPGQGLQFLFEYFSETQRNKGNFPGRFSGRQFSNSRSEMNVSTLELGDSALYLCASSLSGERNYNEQYFGPGTRLTVT.

In DNA, the CDR3 is TGTGCCAGCAGCAAGAGGGGCAGGGTAGGGACTAATGAAAAACTGTTTTTT. Translating it yields CASSKRGRVGTNEKLFF. This chain connects TRBV7-9 to TRBJ1-4, with D possibly being TRBD1 (5 bases). Trimming removed 5 bases at V and 2 bases at J, with 18 bases between. The germline gives CDR1 SEHNR, CDR2 FQNEAQ (reference sequence). The CDR3 length is 17 residues. The full variable domain, its missing parts supplied by reference TRBV7-9 and TRBJ1-4, is DTGVSQNPRHKITKRGQNVTFRCDPISEHNRLYWYRQTLGQGPEFLTYFQNEAQLEKSRLLSDRFSAERPKGSFSTLEIQRTEQGDSAMYLCASSKRGRVGTNEKLFFGSGTQLSVL.

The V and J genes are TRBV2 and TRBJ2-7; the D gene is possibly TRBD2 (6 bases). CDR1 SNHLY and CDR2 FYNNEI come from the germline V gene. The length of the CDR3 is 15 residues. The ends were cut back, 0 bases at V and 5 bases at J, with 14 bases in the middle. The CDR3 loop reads CASSEAGGDGDEQYF. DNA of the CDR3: TGTGCCAGCAGTGAAGCAGGAGGGGACGGAGACGAGCAGTACTTC.

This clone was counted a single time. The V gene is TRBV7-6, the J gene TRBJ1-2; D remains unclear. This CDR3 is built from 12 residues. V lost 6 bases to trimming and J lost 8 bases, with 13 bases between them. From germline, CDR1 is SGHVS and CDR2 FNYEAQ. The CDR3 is CASSNPESGYTF. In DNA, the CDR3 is TGTGCCAGCAGTAATCCGGAGAGCGGCTACACCTTC. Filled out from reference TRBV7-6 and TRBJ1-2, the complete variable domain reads GAGVSQSPRYKVTKRGQDVALRCDPISGHVSLYWYRQALGQGPEFLTYFNYEAQQDKSGLPNDRFSAERPEGSISTLTIQRTEQRDSAMYRCASSNPESGYTFGSGTRLTVV.

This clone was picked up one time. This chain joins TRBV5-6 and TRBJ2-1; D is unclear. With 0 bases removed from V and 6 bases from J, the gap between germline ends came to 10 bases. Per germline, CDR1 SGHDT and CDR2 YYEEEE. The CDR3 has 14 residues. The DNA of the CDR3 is TGTGCCAGCAGCTTGGCCTCTAACAGCAATGAGCAGTTCTTC. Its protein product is CASSLASNSNEQFF. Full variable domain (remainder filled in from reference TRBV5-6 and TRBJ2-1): DAGVTQSPTHLIKTRGQQVTLRCSPKSGHDTVSWYQQALGQGPQFIFQYYEEEERQRGNFPDRFSGHQFPNYSSELNVNALLLGDSALYLCASSLASNSNEQFFGPGTRLTVL.

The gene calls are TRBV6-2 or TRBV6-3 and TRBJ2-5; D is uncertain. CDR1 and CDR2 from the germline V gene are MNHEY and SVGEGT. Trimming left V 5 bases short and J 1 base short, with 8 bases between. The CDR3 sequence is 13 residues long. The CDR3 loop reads CASSQATQETQYF. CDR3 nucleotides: TGTGCCAGCAGTCAGGCGACCCAAGAGACCCAGTACTTC.

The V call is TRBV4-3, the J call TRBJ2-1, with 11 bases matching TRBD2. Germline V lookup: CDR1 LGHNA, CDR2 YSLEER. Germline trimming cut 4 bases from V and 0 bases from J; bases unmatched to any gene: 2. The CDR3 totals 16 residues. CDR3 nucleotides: TGCGCCAGCAGCCCGACTAGCGGGACCTCCTACAATGAGCAGTTCTTC. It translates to CASSPTSGTSYNEQFF.